This T cell receptor beta chain is from a study of OX40 agonist ivuxolimab in advanced cancers. Method: immunoSEQ multiplex PCR; TCRdb's copy keeps in-frame clones and lacks some. This table has around 26,000 clones, just under 80% appearing once. The sequence came from an adult with an advanced solid tumor such as melanoma, head and neck, liver or kidney cancer. The specimen comprised CD4+ or CD8+ T cells sorted from blood, sampled in a trial of the OX40 agonist ivuxolimab.

The CDR3 bases are TGTGCCAGCTCTCCCTACCGGACCGCGGGCACTGAAGCTTTCTTT. It is translated as CASSPYRTAGTEAFF. The rearrangement joins TRBV18 to TRBJ1-1; no firm D call. Germline CDR1 and CDR2: KGHSH and LQKENI. The CDR3 runs to 15 residues. V shed 6 bases and J shed 4 bases, with 18 bases lying between them.